The clone carrying this T cell receptor (beta chain) was seen more than once but under ten times. CDR3 length: 14 amino acids. Germline V gives CDR1 MNHEY, CDR2 SVGAGI. V was shortened by 8 bases and J by 8 bases, with 19 bases between the two germline ends. The data were obtained in a study of shared T cell receptors in the human thymus. Generated by immunoSEQ multiplex PCR, the TCRdb table keeps only in-frame clones and is missing some. This sample has just under 550,000 clones, with more than 75% found just once. Another study also made use of these data, one on human thymus T cells. That report notes: Corrective cardiac surgery supplied the resected thymus tissue. Across thymic and blood repertoires, the usage of V and J genes appeared to be biased. Related research found strongly overlapping thymic repertoires in unrelated individuals.

The clonotype originates from a boy in the first two years of life with a congenital heart defect. Sequenced material: thymocytes. The V and J genes are TRBV6-5 and TRBJ2-1, with D perhaps TRBD1 (7 bases). CDR3 DNA: TGTGCCAGCGGTACATCGGACAGGAGGGATGAGCAGTTCTTC. It encodes CASGTSDRRDEQFF.